The entry below gives a single T cell receptor (beta chain) sequence along with its context. The antigen is undetermined. Using immunoSEQ multiplex PCR, the repertoire was profiled, and TCRdb retains in-frame clones only, with some absent. The table lists 75,000 to 100,000 clones, roughly 90% of them singletons, with under 0.7% in the top ten. The CDR3 is 12 amino acids. The germline CDR1 and CDR2 sequences are MDHEN and SYDVKM. Trimming removed 6 bases from V and 1 base from J, with 6 bases in between. The time point here: baseline, week 1 (first vaccination visit). Sample treatment: pre-vaccination baseline after standard-of-care therapy. This sample is part of a study of a mutant IDH1 vaccine in newly diagnosed glioma. Study-wide context: Beforehand, treatment had been radiotherapy, temozolomide, or both; the majority received both. Study-wide findings and caveats: Pseudoprogression appears to have had no connection to changes in top peripheral T cell clonotypes.

This receptor was identified in a woman between 45 and 65 years old with glioma. V is TRBV28 and J is TRBJ2-5; TRBD2 might be the D (6 bases). The input for sequencing was PBMCs, taken from a glioma patient treated with radiotherapy, temozolomide or both. CDR3 sequence (DNA): TGTGCCAGCAGGGGGGGCCAAGAGACCCAGTACTTC. Amino acid sequence: CASRGGQETQYF.